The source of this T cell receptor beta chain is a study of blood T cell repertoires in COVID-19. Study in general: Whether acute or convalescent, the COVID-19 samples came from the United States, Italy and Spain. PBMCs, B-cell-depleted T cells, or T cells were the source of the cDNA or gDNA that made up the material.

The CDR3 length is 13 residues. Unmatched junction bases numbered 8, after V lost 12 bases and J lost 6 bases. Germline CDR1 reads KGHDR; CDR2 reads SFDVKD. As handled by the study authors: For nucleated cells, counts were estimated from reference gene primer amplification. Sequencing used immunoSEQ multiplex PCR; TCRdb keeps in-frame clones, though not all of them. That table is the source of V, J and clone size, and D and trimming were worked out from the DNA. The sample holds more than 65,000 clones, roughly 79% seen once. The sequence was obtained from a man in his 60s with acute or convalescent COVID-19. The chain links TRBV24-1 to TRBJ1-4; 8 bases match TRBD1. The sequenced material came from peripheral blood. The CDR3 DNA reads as TGTGCCTCCAAGACAGGGGCAGATGAAAAACTGTTTTTT. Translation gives CASKTGADEKLFF.